These 13 T cell receptor beta chains were sequenced from one sample in a study of OX40 agonist ivuxolimab in advanced cancers. Sequencing was performed with immunoSEQ multiplex PCR; in TCRdb, only in-frame clones are kept and a portion is missing. This table has about 79,000 clones, 84% appearing once. The sequencing here drew on CD4+ or CD8+ T cells sorted from blood, taken in a trial of the OX40 agonist ivuxolimab. Source of these receptors: an adult with an advanced solid tumor such as melanoma, head and neck, liver or kidney cancer.

This clone has a handful of counts. V is TRBV10-1 and J is TRBJ1-5; D gene uncertain. V was cut by 2 bases and J by 7 bases, with 12 bases left in between. CDR1 is WNHNN and CDR2 is SYGVQD in the germline V gene (reference sequence). The CDR3 extends over 14 amino acids. The CDR3: CASSEGEGGQPQHF. In DNA, the CDR3 is TGCGCCAGCAGTGAGGGGGAGGGCGGCCAGCCCCAGCATTTT.

Only one count was recorded for this clone. The rearrangement uses TRBV10-3 and TRBJ2-7, with D perhaps being TRBD1 or TRBD2 (5 bases each). CDR1 is ENHRY, CDR2 SYGVKD, per germline. V was clipped by 4 bases and J by 5 bases, with 6 bases between them. The CDR3 covers 11 residues. The chain's CDR3 is CAISGDHEQYF. The CDR3 DNA sequence: TGTGCCATCAGTGGGGACCACGAGCAGTACTTC.

The chain uses TRBV19 and TRBJ1-6, with 7 nucleotides matching TRBD1. Germline CDR1 LNHDA, CDR2 SQIVND (reference sequence). V lost 5 bases and J lost 5; bases outside the gene matches: 6. CDR3 size: 15 residues. For the CDR3, the DNA is TGTGCCAGTAGTGTCCTGGGGACAGATAATTCACCCCTCCACTTT. Translation: CASSVLGTDNSPLHF.

The chain links TRBV9 to TRBJ2-2, with a tentative D call TRBD1 (6 bases). From germline, CDR1 is SGDLS and CDR2 YYNGEE. V dropped 0 bases and J dropped 3 bases, with 12 bases sitting between them. The CDR3 runs 16 residues. Here the CDR3 reads CASSVEGDIHTGELFF. CDR3 bases: TGTGCCAGCAGCGTAGAGGGGGACATCCACACCGGGGAGCTGTTTTTT. Full variable domain (missing parts from reference TRBV9 and TRBJ2-2): DSGVTQTPKHLITATGQRVTLRCSPRSGDLSVYWYQQSLDQGLQFLIQYYNGEERAKGNILERFSAQQFPDLHSELNLSSLELGDSALYFCASSVEGDIHTGELFFGEGSRLTVL.

The gene calls are TRBV10-3 and TRBJ2-2; 10 nucleotides agree with TRBD2. The CDR3 runs to 15 residues. Germline-derived CDR1 and CDR2 are ENHRY and SYGVKD. The junction had 7 bases not matched to a gene; V was cut back by 8 bases and J by 4 bases. Here the CDR3 reads CAISSGRATTGELFF. Written as DNA, the CDR3 is TGTGCCATCTCTAGCGGGAGAGCGACCACCGGGGAGCTGTTTTTT.

The rearrangement uses TRBV2 and TRBJ2-6; D uncertain. Trimming left V 4 bases short and J 2 bases short, with 3 bases between. The length of the CDR3 is 13 residues. Germline CDR1 is SNHLY and CDR2 is FYNNEI. The CDR3 DNA reads TGTGCCAGCAGTGCGACTGGGGCCAACGTCCTGACTTTC. This gives the protein CASSATGANVLTF.

The chain is built from TRBV7-3 and TRBJ2-5; a possible D gene is TRBD1 (6 bases). Between the trimmed V and J ends, which lost 1 base and 4 bases, there was a span of 16 bases. Germline CDR1 SGHTA, CDR2 FQGTGA. This CDR3 spans 16 amino acids. Here the CDR3 reads CASSLIGGTGRETQYF. The DNA for the CDR3 is TGTGCCAGCAGCTTAATAGGAGGTACAGGGCGAGAGACCCAGTACTTC.

This rearrangement joins TRBV7-2 to TRBJ2-7; 10 nucleotides match TRBD2. The CDR3 runs 15 residues. The V gene's germline CDR1 is SGHTA and CDR2 FQGNSA. V trimming: 5 bases; J trimming: 3 bases; junction bases outside the gene matches: 7. As DNA, the CDR3 is TGTGCCAGCAGCCCAGACTCTAGCGGGAGCTACGAGCAGTACTTC. Translated, it gives CASSPDSSGSYEQYF.

This chain links TRBV7-3 with TRBJ2-2; D gene unclear. The CDR3 contains 14 residues. V shed 5 bases and J shed 1 base, with 8 bases lying between them. Germline V gene lookup returns CDR1 SGHTA and CDR2 FQGTGA. For the CDR3, the DNA is TGTGCCAGCAGCGATGGCGGGAACACCGGGGAGCTGTTTTTT. Protein sequence: CASSDGGNTGELFF.

V and J are TRBV7-2 and TRBJ2-7, with D maybe TRBD1 (5 bases). Trimming left V 5 bases short and J 0 bases short, with 11 bases between. Germline V gene sequence: CDR1 SGHTA, CDR2 FQGNSA. CDR3 length: 14 amino acids. CDR3 sequence (DNA): TGTGCCAGCAGCCTCGCGACAGACTCCTACGAGCAGTACTTC. This translates into CASSLATDSYEQYF.

This sequence joins TRBV7-8 and TRBJ2-7; TRBD1 agrees at 10 bases. Germline V lookup: CDR1 SGHVS, CDR2 FQNEAQ. This CDR3 is 15 amino acids long. V lost 3 bases, J lost 5 bases, and 7 bases stayed unmatched. The CDR3 nucleotides read TGTGCCAGCAGCTTGGGTGGGACAGGGGACGACGAGCAGTACTTC. Protein sequence: CASSLGGTGDDEQYF.

The V and J genes are TRBV2 and TRBJ2-7; TRBD2 matches at 12 bases. V shed 6 bases and J 2 bases; nucleotides not matched to a gene: 2. CDR1 is SNHLY and CDR2 is FYNNEI in the germline V gene. This CDR3 is 14 amino acids long. The CDR3 protein is CASRRLAGAYEQYF. CDR3 DNA sequence: TGTGCCAGCAGGAGACTAGCGGGAGCCTACGAGCAGTACTTC.

As regards this clone: The junction and the germline gene differ at one end; a read error may be behind it. The chain couples TRBV7-7 to TRBJ1-6; TRBD1 agrees at 9 bases. Looked up from germline, CDR1 is SSHAT and CDR2 is FNYEAQ (reference sequence). There are 19 residues in the CDR3. The CDR3: CASRSPARDRDTYNSPLHF. The CDR3 DNA reads TGTGCTAGCAGATCCCCGGCCCGGGACAGGGACACCTATAATTCACCCCTCCACTTT.